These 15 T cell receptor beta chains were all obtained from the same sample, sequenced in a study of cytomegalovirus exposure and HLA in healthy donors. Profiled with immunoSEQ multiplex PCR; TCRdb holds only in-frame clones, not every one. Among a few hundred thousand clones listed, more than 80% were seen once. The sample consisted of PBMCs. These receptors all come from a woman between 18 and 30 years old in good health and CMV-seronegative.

DNA for the CDR3: TGCGCCAGCAGCCAAGTTGGGGGACAGGCTGCCTACGAGCAGTACTTC. Amino acids: CASSQVGGQAAYEQYF. This chain uses TRBV4-3 with TRBJ2-7; the match to TRBD1 covers 8 bases. The CDR3 contains 16 residues. V dropped 1 base and J dropped 2; count of bases not matched to a gene: 7. Germline loops: CDR1 LGHNA, CDR2 YSLEER.

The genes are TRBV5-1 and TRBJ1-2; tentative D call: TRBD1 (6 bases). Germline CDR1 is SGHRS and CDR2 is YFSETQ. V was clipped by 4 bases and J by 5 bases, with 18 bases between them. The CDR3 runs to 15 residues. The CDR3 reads CASSLIEQGGYGYTF. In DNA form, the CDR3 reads TGCGCCAGCAGCCTTATTGAACAGGGTGGATATGGCTACACCTTC.

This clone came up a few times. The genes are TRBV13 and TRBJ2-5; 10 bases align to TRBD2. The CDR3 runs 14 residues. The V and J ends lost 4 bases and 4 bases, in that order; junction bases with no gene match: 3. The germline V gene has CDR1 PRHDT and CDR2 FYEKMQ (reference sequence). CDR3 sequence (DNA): TGTGCCAGCAGCTCGCTAGCGGGAGCAGAGACCCAGTACTTC. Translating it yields CASSSLAGAETQYF.

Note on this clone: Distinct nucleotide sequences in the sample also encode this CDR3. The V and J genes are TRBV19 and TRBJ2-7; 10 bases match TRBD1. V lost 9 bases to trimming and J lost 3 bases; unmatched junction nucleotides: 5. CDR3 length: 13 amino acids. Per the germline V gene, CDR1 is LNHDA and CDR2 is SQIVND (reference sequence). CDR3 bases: TGTGCCAGCTCCGGGACAGGGGTCTACGAGCAGTACTTC. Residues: CASSGTGVYEQYF. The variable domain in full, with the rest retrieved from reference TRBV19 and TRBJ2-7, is DGGITQSPKYLFRKEGQNVTLSCEQNLNHDAMYWYRQDPGQGLRLIYYSQIVNDFQKGDIAEGYSVSREKKESFPLTVTSAQKNPTAFYLCASSGTGVYEQYFGPGTRLTVT.

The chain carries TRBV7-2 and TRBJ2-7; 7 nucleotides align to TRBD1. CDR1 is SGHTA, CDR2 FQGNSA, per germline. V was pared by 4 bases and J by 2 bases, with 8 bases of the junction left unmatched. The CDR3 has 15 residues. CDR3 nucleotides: TGTGCCAGCAGCTACGACAGGGTGGAGGCCTACGAGCAGTACTTC. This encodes CASSYDRVEAYEQYF.

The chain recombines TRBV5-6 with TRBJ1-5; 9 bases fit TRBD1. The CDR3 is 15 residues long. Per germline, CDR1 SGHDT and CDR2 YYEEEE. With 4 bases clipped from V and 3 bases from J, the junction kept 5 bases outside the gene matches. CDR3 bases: TGTGCCAGCAGCACGGGACAGGGAATCAATCAGCCCCAGCATTTT. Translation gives CASSTGQGINQPQHF.

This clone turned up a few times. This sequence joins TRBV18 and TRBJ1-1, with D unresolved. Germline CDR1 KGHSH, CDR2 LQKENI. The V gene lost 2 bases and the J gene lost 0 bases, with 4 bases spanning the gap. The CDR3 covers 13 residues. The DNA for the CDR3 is TGTGCCAGCTCACCAACGGTGAACACTGAAGCTTTCTTT. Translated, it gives CASSPTVNTEAFF.

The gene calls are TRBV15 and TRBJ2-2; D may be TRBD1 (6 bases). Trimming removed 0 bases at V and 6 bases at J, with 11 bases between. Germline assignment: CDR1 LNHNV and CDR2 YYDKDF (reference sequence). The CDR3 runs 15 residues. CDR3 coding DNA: TGTGCCACCAGCAGAGATCGGACAGTCCCCGGGGAGCTGTTTTTT. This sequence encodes CATSRDRTVPGELFF.

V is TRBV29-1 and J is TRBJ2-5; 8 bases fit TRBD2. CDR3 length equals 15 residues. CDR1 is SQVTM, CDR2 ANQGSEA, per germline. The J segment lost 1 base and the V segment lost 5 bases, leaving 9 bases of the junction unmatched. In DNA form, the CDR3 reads TGCAGCGTTTCAAAGGGTAGCGGGACCCAAGAGACCCAGTACTTC. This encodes CSVSKGSGTQETQYF.

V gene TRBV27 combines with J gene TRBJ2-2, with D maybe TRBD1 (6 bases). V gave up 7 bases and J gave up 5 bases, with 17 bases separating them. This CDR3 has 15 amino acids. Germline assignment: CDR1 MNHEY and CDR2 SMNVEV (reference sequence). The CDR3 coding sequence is TGTGCCAGCACAATAGGGGGACCGAGGACCGGGGAGCTGTTTTTT. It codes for CASTIGGPRTGELFF.

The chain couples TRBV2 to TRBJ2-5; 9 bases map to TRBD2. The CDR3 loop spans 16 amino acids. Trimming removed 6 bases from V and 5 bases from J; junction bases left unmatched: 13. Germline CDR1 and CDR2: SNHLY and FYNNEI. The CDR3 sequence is CASSAGLAPEGETQYF. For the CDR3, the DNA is TGTGCCAGCAGCGCGGGACTAGCACCAGAAGGGGAGACCCAGTACTTC.

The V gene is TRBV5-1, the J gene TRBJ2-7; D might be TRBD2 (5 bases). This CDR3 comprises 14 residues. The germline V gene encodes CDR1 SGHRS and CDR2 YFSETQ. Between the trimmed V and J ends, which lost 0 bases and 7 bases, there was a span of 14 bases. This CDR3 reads CASSLGTYSGEQYF. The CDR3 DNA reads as TGCGCCAGCAGCTTGGGGACCTATTCGGGAGAGCAGTACTTC.

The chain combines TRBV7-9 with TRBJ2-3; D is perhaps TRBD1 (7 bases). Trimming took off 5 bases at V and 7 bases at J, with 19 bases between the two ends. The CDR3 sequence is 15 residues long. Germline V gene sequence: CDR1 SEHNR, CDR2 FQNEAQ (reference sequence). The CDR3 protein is CASSRQGLALNTQYF. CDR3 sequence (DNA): TGTGCCAGCAGCCGACAGGGTCTAGCGTTAAATACGCAGTATTTT.

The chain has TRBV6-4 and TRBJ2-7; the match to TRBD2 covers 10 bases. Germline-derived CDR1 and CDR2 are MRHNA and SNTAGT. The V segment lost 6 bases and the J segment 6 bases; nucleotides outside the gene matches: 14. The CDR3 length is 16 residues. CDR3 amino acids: CASSLNPGLALSEQYF. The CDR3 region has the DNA TGTGCCAGCAGCCTAAACCCGGGACTAGCGTTATCCGAGCAGTACTTC.

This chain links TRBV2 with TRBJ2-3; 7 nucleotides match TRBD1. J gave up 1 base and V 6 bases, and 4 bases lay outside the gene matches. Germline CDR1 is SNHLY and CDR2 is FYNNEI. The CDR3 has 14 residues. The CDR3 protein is CASSYRGGTDTQYF. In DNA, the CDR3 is TGTGCCAGCAGCTACAGGGGTGGCACAGATACGCAGTATTTT.